Below, 14 T cell receptor beta chains from the same sample are listed, as sequenced in a study of blood T cell repertoires in COVID-19. Method: immunoSEQ multiplex PCR; TCRdb's copy keeps in-frame clones and lacks some. The table lists about 330,000 clones, 89% of them singletons. Sequenced sample: peripheral blood. These receptors originate from a man between 18 and 29 years old who had recovered from COVID-19.

The genes are TRBV3-1 (or the pseudogene TRBV3-2) and TRBJ1-6; 7 nucleotides line up with TRBD1. Looked up from germline, CDR1 is LGHDT and CDR2 is YNNKEL (reference sequence). The CDR3 runs 15 residues. V shed 0 bases, J shed 13 bases, and the junction held 9 bases outside the gene matches. The CDR3 protein is CASSQDGQGVRPLHF. In DNA form, the CDR3 reads TGTGCCAGCAGCCAAGACGGCCAGGGGGTTAGGCCCCTCCACTTT.

The chain employs TRBV9 and TRBJ1-3; D is perhaps TRBD1 (6 bases). CDR1 is SGDLS, CDR2 YYNGEE, per germline. The V gene lost 4 bases and the J gene lost 0 bases, with 17 bases spanning the gap. This CDR3 is built from 17 residues. The CDR3 spells CASSSQQGRFSGNTIYF. The DNA of the CDR3 is TGTGCCAGCAGCTCTCAACAGGGACGGTTCTCTGGAAACACCATATATTTT.

The V call is TRBV7-3, the J call TRBJ2-7; maybe TRBD2 (6 bases). Germline CDR1 reads SGHTA; CDR2 reads FQGTGA. Trimming pared 5 bases from V and 3 bases from J, leaving 17 bases between. This CDR3 comprises 15 residues. CDR3 loop: CASSLDGGVYYEQYF. CDR3 nucleotide sequence: TGTGCCAGCAGCCTAGATGGCGGGGTCTACTACGAGCAGTACTTC. The full variable domain, rest sourced from reference TRBV7-3 and TRBJ2-7, is GAGVSQTPSNKVTEKGKYVELRCDPISGHTALYWYRQSLGQGPEFLIYFQGTGAADDSGLPNDRFFAVRPEGSVSTLKIQRTERGDSAVYLCASSLDGGVYYEQYFGPGTRLTVT.

J is TRBJ1-4 and V is TRBV6-5, with D possibly being TRBD1 (5 bases). The CDR3 extends over 13 amino acids. Germline V lookup: CDR1 MNHEY, CDR2 SVGAGI. The V and J ends lost 6 bases and 5 bases respectively, with 10 bases between them. The CDR3 is CASRRQHNEKLFF. DNA for the CDR3: TGTGCCAGCAGGCGACAGCACAATGAAAAACTGTTTTTT.

The genes are TRBV18 and TRBJ1-3; weak D call: TRBD1 (5 bases). The CDR3 sequence is 15 residues long. Deletions cut 3 bases from V and 4 bases from J, with 13 bases between. Looked up from germline, CDR1 is KGHSH and CDR2 is LQKENI. CDR3 amino acids: CASSPGQGQGNTIYF. CDR3 DNA sequence: TGTGCCAGCTCACCTGGACAAGGTCAAGGAAACACCATATATTTT.

The V and J genes are TRBV18 and TRBJ2-1, with TRBD1 matching over 10 bases. This CDR3 comprises 15 residues. The germline CDR1 and CDR2 sequences are KGHSH and LQKENI. Unmatched junction bases numbered 2, after V lost 2 bases and J lost 4 bases. CDR3 DNA: TGTGCCAGCTCACCAGGGACAGGGGTTTACAATGAGCAGTTCTTC. Its protein product is CASSPGTGVYNEQFF.

The genes are TRBV3-1 (or the pseudogene TRBV3-2) and TRBJ1-2; D remains ambiguous. Trimming removed 4 bases at V and 8 bases at J, with 8 bases between. Germline CDR1 and CDR2: LGHDT and YNNKEL (reference sequence). The CDR3 totals 11 residues. The CDR3 sequence is CASSLGEGYTF. The CDR3, as DNA: TGTGCCAGCAGCCTCGGGGAGGGCTACACCTTC.

The gene calls are TRBV11-2 and TRBJ1-3; 7 bases line up with TRBD1. V shed 5 bases and J 0 bases; nucleotides not matched to a gene: 13. In germline, CDR1 is SGHAT, CDR2 FQNNGV. The CDR3 loop spans 18 amino acids. CDR3 nucleotides: TGTGCCAGCAGCCGACAGGGTCCCTTTCGGCCCTCTGGAAACACCATATATTTT. Amino acids: CASSRQGPFRPSGNTIYF.

The chain employs TRBV7-8 and TRBJ2-7, with TRBD2 matching 8 bases. Per the germline V gene, CDR1 is SGHVS and CDR2 is FQNEAQ. V shed 1 base, J shed 6 bases, and the junction held 5 bases outside the gene matches. The CDR3 is made up of 14 amino acids. The DNA of the CDR3 is TGTGCCAGCAGCTTAGACCTTGCGGGGGGCGAGCAGTACTTC. Translation gives CASSLDLAGGEQYF.

This chain uses TRBV2 with TRBJ1-1; D remains unclear. Germline-derived CDR1 and CDR2 are SNHLY and FYNNEI. V lost 5 bases, J lost 1 base, and 5 bases lay in between. This CDR3 is 12 amino acids long. Here the CDR3 DNA reads TGTGCCAGCAGTCCGGGGAACACTGAAGCTTTCTTT. Residues: CASSPGNTEAFF.

This clone appeared a few times. CDR3 residues: CASSLGQGATEAFF. In nucleotides, the CDR3 is TGTGCCAGCAGCTTAGGACAGGGAGCCACTGAAGCTTTCTTT. The chain combines TRBV7-9 with TRBJ1-1; 7 nucleotides line up with TRBD1. J was trimmed by 4 bases and V by 1 base; bases with no gene match: 3. Germline V gene sequence: CDR1 SEHNR, CDR2 FQNEAQ (reference sequence). The CDR3 is 14 residues long.

This chain uses TRBV4-3 with TRBJ2-7; D unclear. V lost 0 bases to trimming and J lost 7 bases, with 10 bases between them. There are 13 residues in the CDR3. From germline, CDR1 is LGHNA and CDR2 YSLEER. This chain's CDR3 is CASSQDLAPEQYF. The DNA of the CDR3 is TGCGCCAGCAGCCAAGATTTGGCACCTGAGCAGTACTTC.

The V and J genes are TRBV7-9 and TRBJ1-2, with D perhaps matching TRBD1 (6 bases). V was shortened by 4 bases and J by 5 bases, with 14 bases between the two germline ends. The CDR3 loop spans 14 amino acids. Per germline, CDR1 SEHNR and CDR2 FQNEAQ (reference sequence). The CDR3 reads CASSSEDTGYGYTF. The CDR3 coding sequence is TGTGCCAGCAGCTCAGAGGATACAGGGTATGGCTACACCTTC. Full variable domain (outside the CDR3, taken from reference TRBV7-9 and TRBJ1-2): DTGVSQNPRHKITKRGQNVTFRCDPISEHNRLYWYRQTLGQGPEFLTYFQNEAQLEKSRLLSDRFSAERPKGSFSTLEIQRTEQGDSAMYLCASSSEDTGYGYTFGSGTRLTVV.

In nucleotides, the CDR3 is TGTGCCAGCAGAAAATACAGGGGATCGTCCCAGCCCCAGCATTTT. This sequence encodes CASRKYRGSSQPQHF. The V and J genes are TRBV28 and TRBJ1-5; 7 nucleotides agree with TRBD1. V was clipped by 6 bases and J by 7 bases; unmatched bases: 12. Looked up from germline, CDR1 is MDHEN and CDR2 is SYDVKM. There are 15 residues in the CDR3. Combining the CDR3 with reference TRBV28 and TRBJ1-5 gives the whole variable domain DVKVTQSSRYLVKRTGEKVFLECVQDMDHENMFWYRQDPGLGLRLIYFSYDVKMKEKGDIPEGYSVSREKKERFSLILESASTNQTSMYLCASRKYRGSSQPQHFGDGTRLSIL.